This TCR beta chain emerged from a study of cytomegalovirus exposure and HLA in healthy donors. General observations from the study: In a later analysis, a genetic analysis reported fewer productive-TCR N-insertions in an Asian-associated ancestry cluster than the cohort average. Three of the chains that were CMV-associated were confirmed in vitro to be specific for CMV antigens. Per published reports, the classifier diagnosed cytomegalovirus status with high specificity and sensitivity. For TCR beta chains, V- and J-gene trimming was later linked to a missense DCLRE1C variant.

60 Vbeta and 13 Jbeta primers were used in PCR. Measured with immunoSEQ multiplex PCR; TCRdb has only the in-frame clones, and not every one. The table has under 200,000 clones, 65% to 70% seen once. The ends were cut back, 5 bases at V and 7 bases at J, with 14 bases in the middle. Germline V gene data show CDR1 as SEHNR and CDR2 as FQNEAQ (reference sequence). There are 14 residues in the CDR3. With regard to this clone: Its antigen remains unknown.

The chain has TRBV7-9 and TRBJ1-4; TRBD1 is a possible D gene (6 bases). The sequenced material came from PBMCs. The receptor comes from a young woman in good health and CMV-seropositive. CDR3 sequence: CASSPTGWREKLFF. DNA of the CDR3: TGTGCCAGCAGCCCTACAGGGTGGCGTGAAAAACTGTTTTTT.